What follows is one TCR beta chain and its context. The specificity of this receptor is unknown. Nothing much larger sits one base from this clone, and base qualities are not available. Looking up the germline V gene yields CDR1 MNHEY and CDR2 SVGEGT. V and J are truncated by 6 bases and 2 bases respectively, leaving an intervening sequence of 17 bases. The CDR3 contains 15 residues, cysteine and phenylalanine counted. CDR3 DNA only is kept here, 45 bases in frame from base 1. The CDR3 regions of human TCRbeta chains were analyzed by immunosequencing. The study's processing was this. Repertoire TCRs were matched against a reference library of SARS-CoV-2-specific TCRs generated with the MIRA antigen-specificity platform. Breadth was defined as the fraction of unique TCRs that were SARS-CoV-2-associated, and depth was defined as the fraction of total T cells that were SARS-CoV-2-associated. Using the MIRA data, every spike-specific TCR was mapped to the spike region that the TCR reacted to and assigned to either a CD4 or a CD8 class. Log10-transformed breadth and depth values were compared by one-way ANOVA with Sidak's multiple comparisons tests. The immuneACCESS repertoire file appears here via TCRdb, limited to in-frame rearrangements. These files lack a portion of the clones; in checked studies, under half of the deficit traces to unresolved V genes, and the cause of the others is not known. The V and J calls and clone size are taken from that table; D and trimming were inferred from the DNA. Counted in this sample were roughly 150,000 clones; 75% to 90% of them appeared once. Together, the top ten hold approximately 1.8% of the sample.

This entry is derived from a study of T cell responses to AZD1222 COVID-19 vaccine (dated by TCRdb to the early 2020s). The study in broad terms: TCR sequencing covered over 230 trial participants: some 210 given two doses of AZD1222 and 26 given two doses of MenACWY control vaccine. Enrollment into the trials was organized by age into subgroups of 18-55, 56-69 and 70-plus years, and those subgroups contained about 160, 30 and 59 TCR-sequenced participants, respectively. General findings and caveats noted by the study authors: After two AZD1222 doses, both the breadth and the depth of spike-specific TCRs were significantly higher than at day 0 and than in MenACWY recipients. In the small 56-69-year group, the increase in depth fell short of significance, most likely because of low power. Epitopes outside the regions mutated in the B.1.351 and B.1.1.7 variants were reportedly recognized by nearly half of the unique spike-specific TCRs. The whole spike protein was spanned by vaccine-associated CD4 TCRs, and dominant responses were seen in regions 160-218 and 743-854. Because no samples from the day 14 peak response were available, repertoires could be characterized only after the peak T cell response. Participants were mostly white British and included more females than males, and it was suggested by the authors that clonal diversity may have been underestimated. Conclusions about previously exposed vaccinees are limited because only six or seven AZD1222 recipients were SARS-CoV-2 seropositive at baseline.

The time point tag for this specimen amounts to: about 28 days (+/-7) after the second vaccine dose. AZD1222 recipients whose second dose came at about 4 weeks and those whose second dose came at about 12 weeks were combined into one group, since spike-specific TCR depth and breadth did not differ between the two schedules. Vaccinee samples were obtained from the UK trials COV001 and COV002, which included a single-blind randomized controlled phase 2/3 trial of AZD1222 (ChAdOx1 nCoV-19) in healthy adults. For TCRbeta chain sequencing, PBMC samples were collected from trial participants at day 0 and at day 28 after the second dose.

The sequence was obtained from an adult who received the AZD1222 COVID-19 vaccine. Sequencing used peripheral blood, obtained 28 days after the second AZD1222 dose. This receptor chain uses TRBV6-2 or TRBV6-3 and TRBJ2-7; TRBD1 is a weak D gene call, 5 bases matching. The DNA is TGTGCCAGCAGCGCTGTGTTACCAGGGACCTACGAGCAGTACTTC. This sequence encodes CASSAVLPGTYEQYF.